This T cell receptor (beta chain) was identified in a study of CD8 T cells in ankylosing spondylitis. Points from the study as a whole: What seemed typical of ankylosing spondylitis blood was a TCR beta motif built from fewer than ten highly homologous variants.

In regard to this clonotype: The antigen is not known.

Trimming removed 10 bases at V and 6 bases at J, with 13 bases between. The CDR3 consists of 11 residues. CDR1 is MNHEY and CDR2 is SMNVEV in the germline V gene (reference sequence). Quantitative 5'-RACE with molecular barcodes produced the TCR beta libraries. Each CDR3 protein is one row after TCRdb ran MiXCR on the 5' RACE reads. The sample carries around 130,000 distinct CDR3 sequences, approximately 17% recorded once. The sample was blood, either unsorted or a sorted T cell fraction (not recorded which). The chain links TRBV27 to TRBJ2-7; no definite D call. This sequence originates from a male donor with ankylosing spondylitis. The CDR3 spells CATQEMGEQYF. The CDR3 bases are TGTGCCACCCAGGAGATGGGCGAGCAGTACTTC.